The rows below give T cell receptor beta chains drawn from one sample of a study of beta chain features in type 1 diabetes. The table came from immunoSEQ multiplex PCR; TCRdb's copy has only in-frame clones and leaves some out. The table includes 50,000 to 70,000 clones, roughly 52% detected once. The specimen was Tregs from blood. The receptor source for this set is a woman between 40 and 50 years old with type 1 diabetes. CDR3s include the opening cysteine and the closing phenylalanine or tryptophan. D genes are given only for firm matches.

J,D,V,CDR3
TRBJ2-5,.,TRBV7-2,CASSLARGQEETQYF
TRBJ2-5,.,TRBV7-3,CASSSTPGETQYF
TRBJ1-1,.,TRBV5-4,CASSSEPGFPTEAFF
TRBJ2-7,.,TRBV27,CASSLSYWYSYEQYF
TRBJ2-2,.,TRBV7-2,CASSLGTIGELFF
TRBJ1-1,TRBD1,TRBV25-1,CASSDLGGSTEAFF
TRBJ1-6,TRBD1,TRBV5-1,CASSLPGQGASPLHF
TRBJ2-5,.,TRBV28,CASRQGTLQETQYF
TRBJ1-5,.,TRBV6-1,CASRGQNSNQPQHF
TRBJ1-5,TRBD1,TRBV5-1,CASSLAGGEPQHF
TRBJ1-5,.,TRBV29-1,CSVAGSSNQPQHF
TRBJ1-2,.,TRBV7-2,CASSRDYGYTF